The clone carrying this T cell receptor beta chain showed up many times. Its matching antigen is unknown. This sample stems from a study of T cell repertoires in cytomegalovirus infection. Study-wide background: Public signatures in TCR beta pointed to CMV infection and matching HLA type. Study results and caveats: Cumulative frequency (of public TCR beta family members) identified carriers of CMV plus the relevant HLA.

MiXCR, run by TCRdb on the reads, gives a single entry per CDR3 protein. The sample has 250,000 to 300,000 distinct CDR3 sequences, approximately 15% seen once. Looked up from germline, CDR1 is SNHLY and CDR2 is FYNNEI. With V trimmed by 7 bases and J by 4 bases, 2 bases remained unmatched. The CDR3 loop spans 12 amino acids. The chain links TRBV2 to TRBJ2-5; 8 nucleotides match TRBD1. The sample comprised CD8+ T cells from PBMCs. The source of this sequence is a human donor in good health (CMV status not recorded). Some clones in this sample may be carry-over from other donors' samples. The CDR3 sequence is CASIGQGETQYF. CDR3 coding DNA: TGTGCCAGCATCGGACAGGGAGAGACCCAGTACTTC.